The 25 T cell receptor beta chains below were found in one sample sequenced in a study of brain T cells in children with intractable seizures. Clones were sequenced by immunoSEQ multiplex PCR, and TCRdb holds only the in-frame ones, with some missing. The sample shows about 64,000 clones, 95% to 96% of them seen only once. The sample here was peripheral blood, taken at surgery. These TCRs come from a boy less than two years old with focal cortical dysplasia and intractable seizures.

The chain combines TRBV5-5 with TRBJ1-2, with D perhaps matching TRBD1 (6 bases). Germline values: CDR1 SGHKS, CDR2 YYEKEE (reference sequence). CDR3 length equals 16 residues. V was cut by 4 bases and J by 4 bases, with 20 bases left in between. The CDR3 DNA follows: TGTGCCAGCAGCACTGGATGGGAGGGGGACCCCTATGGCTACACCTTC. It yields the protein CASSTGWEGDPYGYTF. The complete variable domain, with remaining parts taken from reference TRBV5-5 and TRBJ1-2, reads DAGVTQSPTHLIKTRGQQVTLRCSPISGHKSVSWYQQVLGQGPQFIFQYYEKEERGRGNFPDRFSARQFPNYSSELNVNALLLGDSALYLCASSTGWEGDPYGYTFGSGTRLTVV.

This sequence joins TRBV5-1 and TRBJ2-1; a weak D match, TRBD1 (6 bases). The CDR3 has 14 residues. CDR1 is SGHRS and CDR2 is YFSETQ in the germline V gene. Trimming took 4 bases from V and 4 from J, leaving 12 bases between them. CDR3 sequence: CASSLGTPYNEQFF. CDR3 bases: TGCGCCAGCAGCCTCGGGACACCATACAATGAGCAGTTCTTC.

The chain combines TRBV27 with TRBJ2-1; 8 bases align to TRBD2. Germline V gene lookup returns CDR1 MNHEY and CDR2 SMNVEV (reference sequence). Trimming removed 5 bases from V and 1 base from J; junction bases left unmatched: 10. The CDR3 runs 17 residues. The CDR3 region is CASSIRASGSSYNEQFF. The CDR3 DNA sequence: TGTGCCAGCAGTATCCGGGCCAGCGGGAGTTCCTACAATGAGCAGTTCTTC.

The chain combines TRBV24-1 with TRBJ1-2; D not certain. Germline assignment: CDR1 KGHDR and CDR2 SFDVKD. Trimming pared 3 bases from V and 4 bases from J, leaving 2 bases between. CDR3 length equals 11 residues. CDR3 DNA sequence: TGTGCCACCAGTGATCGCTATGGCTACACCTTC. This translates into CATSDRYGYTF.

J is TRBJ1-1 and V is TRBV6-6, with 9 bases that match TRBD1. The germline V gene encodes CDR1 MNHNY and CDR2 SVGAGI (reference sequence). This CDR3 is 13 amino acids long. Losses at the gene ends were 2 bases for V and 8 bases for J; bases not matched to a gene: 3. CDR3 sequence reads: CASSYVQGAEAFF. The CDR3, as DNA: TGTGCCAGCAGTTACGTACAGGGGGCAGAAGCTTTCTTT.

CDR3 protein: CASSIGRDYGYTF. The CDR3 region has the DNA TGTGCCAGTAGTATAGGGCGGGACTATGGCTACACCTTC. The gene calls are TRBV19 and TRBJ1-2; D is undetermined. Germline V lookup: CDR1 LNHDA, CDR2 SQIVND (reference sequence). The CDR3 is made up of 13 amino acids. Trimming left V 1 base short and J 3 bases short, with 6 bases between.

The gene calls are TRBV3-1 (or the pseudogene TRBV3-2) and TRBJ1-1; D possibly corresponds to TRBD1 (6 bases). The CDR3 sequence is 17 residues long. V lost 0 bases to trimming and J lost 2 bases, with 16 bases between them. Germline CDR1 is LGHDT and CDR2 is YNNKEL (reference sequence). The CDR3 here is CASSQDSMTGTNTEAFF. The DNA of the CDR3 is TGTGCCAGCAGCCAAGACTCTATGACCGGGACAAACACTGAAGCTTTCTTT.

The chain has TRBV2 and TRBJ1-2; no clear D gene. V lost 4 bases, J lost 4 bases, and 7 bases lay in between. The V gene's germline CDR1 is SNHLY and CDR2 FYNNEI. The length of the CDR3 is 12 residues. This CDR3 is CASSGHGYGYTF. Here the CDR3 DNA reads TGTGCCAGCAGTGGCCACGGCTATGGCTACACCTTC.

This sequence joins TRBV27 and TRBJ2-3; 11 bases fit TRBD2. The CDR3 has 19 residues. Germline V CDR1 and CDR2: MNHEY, SMNVEV (reference sequence). V was pared by 1 base and J by 1 base, with 10 bases of the junction left unmatched. The CDR3 is CASSLLGAGLADRTDTQYF. CDR3 DNA: TGTGCCAGCAGTTTATTAGGGGCGGGACTAGCGGACCGCACAGATACGCAGTATTTT.

V usage is TRBV6-4 and J usage is TRBJ1-1, with D unresolved. The V gene lost 6 bases and the J gene lost 1 base, with 12 bases spanning the gap. CDR1 is MRHNA, CDR2 SNTAGT, per germline. There are 14 residues in the CDR3. The CDR3 DNA is TGTGCCAGCAGGTCGCAATTGGGGAACACTGAAGCTTTCTTT. Its protein product is CASRSQLGNTEAFF.

In DNA, the CDR3 is TGTGCCAGCAGTGAAGGCATGACATCTTATGGCTACACCTTC. Its translation is CASSEGMTSYGYTF. This chain joins TRBV2 and TRBJ1-2, with D unclear. This CDR3 region has 14 residues. Germline V CDR1 and CDR2: SNHLY, FYNNEI. Trimming stripped 1 base from V and 5 bases from J, with 11 bases between.

This chain connects TRBV11-1 to TRBJ2-1; TRBD2 agrees at 9 bases. Germline assignment: CDR1 SGHAT and CDR2 FQDESV (reference sequence). Trimming took 1 base from V and 8 from J; bases not matched to a gene: 9. The CDR3 has 16 residues. The CDR3 is CASSLDSREGQDEQFF. The CDR3 nucleotides read TGTGCCAGCAGCTTAGATTCGCGGGAGGGCCAGGATGAGCAGTTCTTC. Complete variable domain (other parts from reference TRBV11-1 and TRBJ2-1): EAEVAQSPRYKITEKSQAVAFWCDPISGHATLYWYRQILGQGPELLVQFQDESVVDDSQLPKDRFSAERLKGVDSTLKIQPAELGDSAMYLCASSLDSREGQDEQFFGPGTRLTVL.

The rearrangement uses TRBV4-1 and TRBJ2-7, with 8 bases matching TRBD1. This CDR3 comprises 16 residues. Germline V lookup: CDR1 MGHRA, CDR2 YSYEKL. V gave up 0 bases and J gave up 4 bases; unmatched junction bases: 8. CDR3 coding DNA: TGCGCCAGCAGCCAAGATTCTCAGGGGGCCTCGTACGAGCAGTACTTC. As protein: CASSQDSQGASYEQYF.

The V gene is TRBV6-4, the J gene TRBJ2-3, with D uncertain. The V and J ends lost 4 bases and 6 bases respectively, with 17 bases between them. The CDR3 runs 15 residues. In germline, CDR1 is MRHNA, CDR2 SNTAGT. CDR3 bases: TGTGCCAGCAGTGCAGACTCATTCTCATTTGATACGCAGTATTTT. This codes for CASSADSFSFDTQYF.

The V gene is TRBV29-1, the J gene TRBJ1-2; possible D gene TRBD1, 6 bases. Germline CDR1 and CDR2: SQVTM and ANQGSEA. V was clipped by 7 bases and J by 4 bases, with 13 bases between them. This CDR3 comprises 12 residues. In DNA, the CDR3 is TGCAGCGCGATTACAGGGTCCTATGGCTACACCTTC. Protein product: CSAITGSYGYTF.

V gene TRBV25-1 combines with J gene TRBJ2-6, with TRBD1 as a possible D gene (6 bases). Between the trimmed V and J ends, which lost 8 bases and 0 bases, there was a span of 8 bases. Germline CDR1 is MGHDK and CDR2 is SYGVNS. This CDR3 contains 14 residues. The CDR3 spells CASRDNSGANVLTF. DNA of the CDR3: TGTGCCAGCCGGGACAACTCTGGGGCCAACGTCCTGACTTTC.

The V gene is TRBV29-1, the J gene TRBJ2-2, with D tentatively TRBD1 or TRBD2 (6 bases each). Per germline, CDR1 SQVTM and CDR2 ANQGSEA. The V end was cut by 1 base, the J end by 0 bases, with 9 bases between. This CDR3 comprises 15 residues. CDR3 amino acids: CSVEGGAPNTGELFF. The CDR3 bases are TGCAGCGTTGAAGGGGGGGCCCCGAACACCGGGGAGCTGTTTTTT.

This chain joins TRBV5-1 and TRBJ1-1; the D gene is possibly TRBD1 (5 bases). Per the germline V gene, CDR1 is SGHRS and CDR2 is YFSETQ. The length of the CDR3 is 13 residues. Trimming left V 3 bases short and J 5 bases short, with 11 bases between. The CDR3 protein is CASSYQGYTEAFF. CDR3 bases: TGCGCCAGCAGCTACCAGGGTTATACTGAAGCTTTCTTT.

This chain connects TRBV11-3 to TRBJ2-3; TRBD1 agrees at 9 bases. CDR3 length equals 15 residues. Germline lookup yields CDR1 SGHNT and CDR2 YENEEA. V gave up 4 bases and J gave up 3 bases; unmatched junction bases: 5. The CDR3 is CASSWGQGGTDTQYF. As DNA, the CDR3 is TGTGCCAGCAGCTGGGGACAGGGCGGAACAGATACGCAGTATTTT.

The chain uses TRBV12-5 and TRBJ1-2; D remains unclear. CDR1 is LGHNT, CDR2 FRNRAP, per germline. The ends were cut back, 1 base at V and 7 bases at J, with 7 bases in the middle. The length of the CDR3 is 12 residues. The CDR3 region is CASGLEWGGYTF. The CDR3 DNA reads as TGTGCTAGTGGTTTGGAATGGGGTGGCTACACCTTC.

The chain combines TRBV24-1 with TRBJ2-1; TRBD1 agrees at 8 bases. Looked up from germline, CDR1 is KGHDR and CDR2 is SFDVKD. The CDR3 has 13 residues. After removal of 6 bases from V and 14 bases from J, the junction contained 11 bases not matched to a gene. The CDR3 DNA reads as TGTGCCACCAGTCCCCGGACAGGGAATAGGAAGTTCTTC. This gives the protein CATSPRTGNRKFF.

The genes are TRBV24-1 and TRBJ1-1; tentative D call: TRBD1 (6 bases). The V gene lost 3 bases and the J gene lost 11 bases, with 9 bases spanning the gap. The CDR3 runs 11 residues. Germline V gene lookup returns CDR1 KGHDR and CDR2 SFDVKD. Here the CDR3 reads CATSDRDKAFF. The CDR3 DNA reads as TGTGCCACCAGTGATCGGGACAAGGCTTTCTTT.

The chain uses TRBV7-7 and TRBJ2-5; 11 bases are shared with TRBD2. The V gene end was trimmed by 4 bases and the J gene end by 4 bases; junction bases not matched to a gene: 5. The CDR3 loop spans 15 amino acids. Germline V lookup: CDR1 SSHAT, CDR2 FNYEAQ (reference sequence). The CDR3 sequence is CASSSIAGGRETQYF. The CDR3 DNA sequence: TGTGCCAGCAGCTCAATAGCGGGGGGGAGAGAGACCCAGTACTTC.

The chain links TRBV28 to TRBJ1-2; 7 nucleotides line up with TRBD1. Germline V CDR1 and CDR2: MDHEN, SYDVKM. V lost 3 bases, J lost 5 bases, and 9 bases stayed unmatched. The CDR3 is 15 residues long. CDR3 sequence: CASSFRWDSSYGYTF. The CDR3 DNA reads TGTGCCAGCAGTTTCCGATGGGACAGTTCGTATGGCTACACCTTC.

This chain connects TRBV19 to TRBJ2-3; D possibly uses TRBD1 or TRBD2 (5 bases each). Germline CDR1 LNHDA, CDR2 SQIVND (reference sequence). The V end lost 6 bases, the J end lost 8 bases, and 12 bases lay between the germline ends. The CDR3 has 12 residues. DNA of the CDR3: TGTGCCAGTAGCCGGAATGGGGGTACGCAGTATTTT. Translating gives CASSRNGGTQYF.